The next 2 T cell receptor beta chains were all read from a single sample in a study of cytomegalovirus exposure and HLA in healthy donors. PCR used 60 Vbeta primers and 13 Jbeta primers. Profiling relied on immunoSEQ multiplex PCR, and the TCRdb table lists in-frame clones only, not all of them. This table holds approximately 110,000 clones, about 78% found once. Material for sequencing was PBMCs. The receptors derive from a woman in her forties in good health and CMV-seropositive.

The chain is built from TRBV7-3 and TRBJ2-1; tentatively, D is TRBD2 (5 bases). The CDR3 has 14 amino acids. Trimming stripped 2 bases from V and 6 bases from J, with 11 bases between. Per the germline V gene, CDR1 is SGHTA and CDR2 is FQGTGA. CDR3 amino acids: CASSLGERRNEQFF. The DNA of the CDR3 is TGTGCCAGCAGCTTAGGGGAGAGGCGCAATGAGCAGTTCTTC.

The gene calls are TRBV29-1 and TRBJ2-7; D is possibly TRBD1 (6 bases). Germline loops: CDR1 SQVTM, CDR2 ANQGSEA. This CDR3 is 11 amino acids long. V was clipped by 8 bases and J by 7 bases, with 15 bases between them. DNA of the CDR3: TGCAGCTTTTACGACAGGATAGAGCAGTACTTC. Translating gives CSFYDRIEQYF.